This TCR beta chain was documented in a study of blood T cell repertoires in COVID-19. TCRdb's copy holds only in-frame clones and misses some; the assay was immunoSEQ multiplex PCR. Seen here are approximately 380,000 clones, 85% observed once, and the top ten hold 3% to 4.5%. This CDR3 comprises 13 residues. CDR1 and CDR2 (germline): SQVTM, ANQGSEA. The ends were cut back, 7 bases at V and 3 bases at J, with 15 bases in the middle. The specimen was peripheral blood. V and J are TRBV29-1 and TRBJ2-5, with D possibly TRBD1 on 6 matching bases. The TCR originated in a woman aged 18-30 years with acute or convalescent COVID-19. The CDR3 DNA follows: TGCAGCGCTAACAGGGAACCCGAAGAGACCCAGTACTTC. Its translation: CSANREPEETQYF.